This T cell receptor (beta chain) was profiled in a study of vaccination effects on CD4 cells after COVID-19. As for the study in general: Each person got two doses of an mRNA SARS-CoV-2 vaccine, BNT162b2 or mRNA-1273. Overall study results and limits: Early post-infection timepoints were absent, and convalescent patients were few.

Before any sequencing was done, the ViraFEST assay used viral peptide pools to expand antigen-specific CD4+ T cells. Scientists isolated CD4+ T cells after a roughly ten-day culture period ended. Each vaccine recipient was nucleocapsid antibody negative and had no prior SARS-CoV-2 infection. With 8.5 to 10 ug/ml peptides and 9 to 10 IU/ml IL-2, fewer than 2.5 million PBMC per well were cultured. About this clone itself: As yet, its antigen is unknown.

Assay: immunoSEQ multiplex PCR; the TCRdb copy retains only in-frame clones and omits some. The sample lists 35,000 to 50,000 clones, approximately 70% occurring once. This receptor was identified in a human donor who received a COVID-19 vaccine. The sample was CD4+ T cells from PBMCs cultured with HCoV-OC43 spike peptides, taken before COVID-19 vaccination. Regarding subset: HCoV-OC43 spike overlapping peptide pool stimulation.

CDR3 loop: CASRGTGVYEQYF. In DNA form, the CDR3 reads TGTGCCAGCCGGGGGACAGGGGTTTACGAGCAGTACTTC. The chain couples TRBV25-1 to TRBJ2-7, with 10 bases aligning to TRBD1. The CDR3 sequence is 13 residues long. Losses at the gene ends were 8 bases for V and 4 bases for J; bases not matched to a gene: 5. Germline lookup yields CDR1 MGHDK and CDR2 SYGVNS.